What follows are 21 T cell receptor beta chains derived from one specimen sequenced in a study of graft-versus-host responses after intestinal transplantation. No antigen has been assigned to these receptors. Method: immunoSEQ multiplex PCR; TCRdb's copy keeps in-frame clones and lacks some. The sample has over 55,000 clones, roughly 88% seen once; the top ten hold roughly 1.3%. This sample comprised unstimulated CD8+ T cells sorted from spleen or lymph node cells, obtained before intestinal transplant. The receptors shown here come from a human donor who received an intestinal transplant.

V is TRBV2 and J is TRBJ1-2; 8 bases are a match to TRBD1. CDR1 and CDR2 from the germline V gene are SNHLY and FYNNEI. The CDR3 is 14 residues long. V gave up 10 bases and J gave up 2 bases; unmatched junction bases: 9. The CDR3 DNA sequence: TGTGCCACCCCACAGGGGGACTTAAACTATGGCTACACCTTC. Amino acids: CATPQGDLNYGYTF.

This clone was seen a single time. The V call is TRBV7-9, the J call TRBJ2-7, with D hard to call. The CDR3 has 12 residues. V gave up 1 base and J gave up 7 bases, with 8 bases separating them. Germline CDR1 reads SEHNR; CDR2 reads FQNEAQ (reference sequence). For the CDR3, the DNA is TGTGCCAGCAGCTTAGAGTTGCGGGAGCAGTACTTC. It yields the protein CASSLELREQYF.

The chain is built from TRBV5-1 and TRBJ2-7; D possibly corresponds to TRBD1 (7 bases). CDR1 and CDR2 from the germline V gene are SGHRS and YFSETQ. Trimming cost V 4 bases and J 2 bases, with 16 bases left between them. CDR3 size: 15 residues. This CDR3 is CASSTLDREAYEQYF. The CDR3 DNA is TGCGCCAGCAGCACGCTCGACAGGGAGGCCTACGAGCAGTACTTC.

This clone was picked up one time. This chain connects TRBV7-9 to TRBJ2-3, with 11 bases fitting TRBD1. This CDR3 spans 16 amino acids. The V and J ends lost 5 bases and 2 bases, in that order; junction bases with no gene match: 6. Per the germline V gene, CDR1 is SEHNR and CDR2 is FQNEAQ (reference sequence). The CDR3 spells CASSPGQGANTDTQYF. For the CDR3, the DNA is TGTGCCAGCAGCCCAGGACAGGGGGCGAACACAGATACGCAGTATTTT.

J is TRBJ2-3 and V is TRBV11-2; the match to TRBD2 covers 10 bases. This CDR3 has 19 amino acids. Germline loops: CDR1 SGHAT, CDR2 FQNNGV. Trimming cost V 2 bases and J 4 bases; bases outside gene matches: 15. CDR3: CASSLTISGASGGSDTQYF. CDR3 sequence (DNA): TGTGCCAGCAGCTTAACCATTTCGGGGGCTAGCGGGGGTTCAGATACGCAGTATTTT.

The V and J genes are TRBV6-1 and TRBJ1-1; 9 positions match TRBD1. The V gene end was trimmed by 3 bases and the J gene end by 6 bases; junction bases not matched to a gene: 5. The CDR3 has 14 amino acids. CDR1 MNHNS and CDR2 SASEGT come from the germline V gene. CDR3 nucleotide sequence: TGTGCCAGCAGTGATTACGGGACAGGGTCTGAAGCTTTCTTT. It translates to CASSDYGTGSEAFF.

The rearrangement uses TRBV29-1 and TRBJ2-3; possibly TRBD1 for D (5 bases). The CDR3 has 15 residues. Germline CDR1 and CDR2: SQVTM and ANQGSEA. V lost 4 bases to trimming and J lost 0 bases, with 14 bases between them. CDR3 sequence: CSVAGRQPSTDTQYF. For the CDR3, the DNA is TGCAGCGTTGCAGGGCGTCAGCCTAGCACAGATACGCAGTATTTT.

This chain connects TRBV29-1 to TRBJ1-2; D is uncertain. The CDR3 loop spans 13 amino acids. Deletions cut 3 bases from V and 2 bases from J, with 10 bases between. CDR1 and CDR2 (germline): SQVTM, ANQGSEA. CDR3 DNA sequence: TGCAGCGTTGAGGGCAGAAAAAACTATGGCTACACCTTC. It encodes CSVEGRKNYGYTF. The full variable domain, rest sourced from reference TRBV29-1 and TRBJ1-2, is SAVISQKPSRDICQRGTSLTIQCQVDSQVTMMFWYRQQPGQSLTLIATANQGSEATYESGFVIDKFPISRPNLTFSTLTVSNMSPEDSSIYLCSVEGRKNYGYTFGSGTRLTVV.

This chain links TRBV11-1 with TRBJ2-1; the D is unclear. Germline assignment: CDR1 SGHAT and CDR2 FQDESV (reference sequence). The length of the CDR3 is 11 residues. Trimming cost V 2 bases and J 10 bases, with 6 bases left between them. The CDR3 spells CASSLLREQFF. CDR3 nucleotide sequence: TGTGCCAGCAGCTTATTGCGGGAGCAGTTCTTC.

A single count supports this clone. The chain is built from TRBV11-3 and TRBJ2-3; weak D call: TRBD2 (5 bases). Germline V gene lookup returns CDR1 SGHNT and CDR2 YENEEA. V lost 5 bases, J lost 2 bases, and 14 bases lay in between. This CDR3 contains 15 residues. CDR3 coding DNA: TGTGCCAGCAGCAAAGGAGGCTTAGTCACAGATACGCAGTATTTT. Amino acids: CASSKGGLVTDTQYF.

The J gene is TRBJ2-7, the V gene TRBV19, with 8 nucleotides matching TRBD2. The V gene end was trimmed by 7 bases and the J gene end by 2 bases; junction bases not matched to a gene: 10. This CDR3 has 15 residues. Per the germline V gene, CDR1 is LNHDA and CDR2 is SQIVND (reference sequence). The CDR3 is CASNNGGGSTYEQYF. In DNA form, the CDR3 reads TGTGCCAGTAATAACGGGGGGGGCTCAACCTACGAGCAGTACTTC.

The genes are TRBV9 and TRBJ1-2; 7 bases agree with TRBD1. The CDR3 is 16 amino acids. J was trimmed by 0 bases and V by 4 bases; bases with no gene match: 9. The germline V gene has CDR1 SGDLS and CDR2 YYNGEE. The CDR3 here is CASSIWDSPTNYGYTF. CDR3 nucleotide sequence: TGTGCCAGCAGCATATGGGACAGCCCCACTAACTATGGCTACACCTTC. Filled out from reference TRBV9 and TRBJ1-2, the complete variable domain reads DSGVTQTPKHLITATGQRVTLRCSPRSGDLSVYWYQQSLDQGLQFLIQYYNGEERAKGNILERFSAQQFPDLHSELNLSSLELGDSALYFCASSIWDSPTNYGYTFGSGTRLTVV.

The V and J genes are TRBV20-1 and TRBJ2-7; 7 bases are shared with TRBD1. Germline values: CDR1 DFQATT, CDR2 SNEGSKA (reference sequence). The CDR3 is 11 amino acids. Losses at the gene ends were 6 bases for V and 6 bases for J; bases not matched to a gene: 5. The CDR3: CSATTGSEQYF. The CDR3 DNA reads TGCAGTGCCACGACAGGGTCCGAGCAGTACTTC.

J is TRBJ1-2 and V is TRBV7-3; 7 positions agree with TRBD1. The CDR3 contains 14 residues. CDR1 SGHTA and CDR2 FQGTGA come from the germline V gene. J gave up 8 bases and V 2 bases, and 8 bases lay outside the gene matches. The CDR3 spells CASSLRGGSEGYTF. The DNA for the CDR3 is TGTGCCAGCAGCTTACGAGGGGGCTCTGAGGGCTACACCTTC.

The CDR3 reads CASSPRHGLMNTEAFF. Written as DNA, the CDR3 is TGTGCCAGCAGTCCGCGACACGGCCTAATGAACACTGAAGCTTTCTTT. The chain recombines TRBV6-6 with TRBJ1-1; unclear D gene. CDR1 and CDR2 from the germline V gene are MNHNY and SVGAGI (reference sequence). Trimming cost V 5 bases and J 0 bases, with 16 bases left between them. CDR3 size: 16 residues.

Written as DNA, the CDR3 is TGTGCCAGTAGTATGCATGCAGGGGGCAATCAGCCCCAGCATTTT. Encoded protein: CASSMHAGGNQPQHF. The chain couples TRBV19 to TRBJ1-5; the D gene is possibly TRBD1 (6 bases). Germline V gives CDR1 LNHDA, CDR2 SQIVND (reference sequence). V dropped 3 bases and J dropped 2 bases, with 11 bases sitting between them. The CDR3 is 15 residues long. The entire variable domain, with the rest obtained from reference TRBV19 and TRBJ1-5, is as follows: DGGITQSPKYLFRKEGQNVTLSCEQNLNHDAMYWYRQDPGQGLRLIYYSQIVNDFQKGDIAEGYSVSREKKESFPLTVTSAQKNPTAFYLCASSMHAGGNQPQHFGDGTRLSIL.

This clone showed up just once. This chain links TRBV2 with TRBJ1-1; the D gene is possibly TRBD1 (5 bases). V was shortened by 3 bases and J by 4 bases, with 15 bases between the two germline ends. The CDR3 loop spans 15 amino acids. The germline CDR1 and CDR2 sequences are SNHLY and FYNNEI. The CDR3 nucleotides are TGTGCCAGCAGTGAGTGGGAGGTGGGGACCACTGAAGCTTTCTTT. This translates into CASSEWEVGTTEAFF.

The chain uses TRBV5-1 and TRBJ2-7, with TRBD2 as a possible D gene (5 bases). Germline V lookup: CDR1 SGHRS, CDR2 YFSETQ. This CDR3 region has 14 residues. V gave up 3 bases and J gave up 3 bases, with 13 bases separating them. The DNA of the CDR3 is TGCGCCAGCAGCTACGCGGACTCCCTCTACGAGCAGTACTTC. Translated: CASSYADSLYEQYF.

This chain uses TRBV2 with TRBJ1-2, with a tentative D call TRBD1 (5 bases). Trimming left V 2 bases short and J 4 bases short, with 17 bases between. This CDR3 is 16 amino acids long. Germline-derived CDR1 and CDR2 are SNHLY and FYNNEI. Written as DNA, the CDR3 is TGTGCCAGCAGTGAATTACCCAGGGCCCCTGCCTATGGCTACACCTTC. This encodes CASSELPRAPAYGYTF.

The chain combines TRBV6-1 with TRBJ1-2; TRBD1 is a possible D gene (6 bases). Trimming removed 0 bases at V and 6 bases at J, with 11 bases between. Germline V lookup: CDR1 MNHNS, CDR2 SASEGT. This CDR3 is built from 14 residues. The CDR3 DNA reads as TGTGCCAGCAGTGAAGCACTGGGGGCGGATGGCTACACCTTC. Its protein is CASSEALGADGYTF.

The CDR3 DNA sequence: TGTGCCAGCAGTTTATCGATCGGGGATGTCCAGCATTTT. This gives the protein CASSLSIGDVQHF. The genes are TRBV27 and TRBJ1-5; the D is unclear. The CDR3 is 13 residues long. Per germline, CDR1 MNHEY and CDR2 SMNVEV (reference sequence). V was shortened by 0 bases and J by 12 bases, with 12 bases between the two germline ends.